A selection of T cell receptor beta chains follows, all from one sample in a study of breast tumors, draining lymph nodes, adjacent tissues. TCRdb reprocessed the multiplex PCR reads via MiXCR and lists one record per CDR3 protein. The data show under 350,000 distinct CDR3 sequences, roughly 31% seen once. Sequencing used axillary lymph node tissue. The receptors were sampled from a female donor with breast cancer. Some clones in this sample may be carry-over from other donors' samples. Each CDR3 is given with its conserved first and last residue. D genes are given only for firm matches. Only some rows state a clone size, as once, few, many or a class for expanded clones.

many	-	TRBV9	TRBJ2-3	CASSPSRGTQYF	TGTGCCAGCAGCCCAAGCCGCGGTACGCAGTATTTT
many	TRBD1	TRBV19	TRBJ2-2	CASRKTGGGYTGELFF	TGTGCCAGTAGGAAGACAGGGGGGGGGTACACCGGGGAGCTGTTTTTT
-	TRBD1	TRBV20-1	TRBJ2-7	CSAGDPSGGAEQYF	TGCAGTGCTGGAGATCCGTCAGGGGGCGCCGAGCAGTACTTC
-	-	TRBV7-2	TRBJ2-1	CASSFYICSVEDRSLAGGYNEQFF	-
many	-	TRBV7-9	TRBJ1-2	CASSPGRADYGYTF	TGTGCCAGCAGCCCGGGCAGGGCGGACTATGGCTACACCTTC
few	-	TRBV28	TRBJ1-1	CASRSVNTEAFF	TGTGCCAGCAGATCTGTGAACACTGAAGCTTTCTTT
many	-	TRBV15	TRBJ1-2	CATSRDYRADYYGYTF	TGTGCCACCAGCAGAGATTACAGGGCCGACTACTATGGCTACACCTTC
many	TRBD2	TRBV5-6	TRBJ2-1	CASSLAWGGSSYNEQFF	TGTGCCAGCAGCTTGGCCTGGGGAGGGAGCTCCTACAATGAGCAGTTCTTC
many	-	TRBV3-1	TRBJ2-5	CASSQDYQETQYF	TGTGCCAGCAGCCAGGACTACCAAGAGACCCAGTACTTC
-	-	TRBV7-8	TRBJ1-1	CASSLVRGLDTEAFF	TGTGCCAGCAGCTTAGTAAGGGGTTTGGACACTGAAGCTTTCTTT
-	TRBD1	TRBV11-2	TRBJ1-6	CASSYPGTGDSPLHF	TGTGCCAGCAGCTATCCCGGGACAGGGGATTCACCCCTCCACTTT
many	TRBD2	TRBV13	TRBJ2-3	CATAGTSEDTQYF	TGTGCCACCGCGGGGACTAGCGAAGATACGCAGTATTTT
-	-	TRBV5-1	TRBJ2-5	CASSLASTQETQYF	TGCGCCAGCAGCTTGGCAAGCACCCAAGAGACCCAGTACTTC
many	TRBD1	TRBV6-6	TRBJ1-6	CASSGRQGLYNSPLHF	TGTGCCAGCAGTGGACGACAGGGCCTTTATAATTCACCCCTCCACTTT
few	-	TRBV27	TRBJ2-7	CASSIGTVGYEQYF	TGTGCCAGCAGTATAGGGACGGTTGGCTACGAGCAGTACTTC
many	-	TRBV6-6	TRBJ2-3	CASSGTLARNTDTQYF	TGTGCCAGCAGTGGGACTCTAGCGCGTAACACAGATACGCAGTATTTT
many	-	TRBV19	TRBJ1-4	CASSQGPGSGEKLFF	TGTGCCAGTAGCCAGGGGCCAGGGTCCGGTGAAAAACTGTTTTTT
-	-	TRBV29-1	TRBJ2-2	CSVVPYLTGWRNTGELFF	TGCAGCGTTGTTCCGTATTTAACAGGGTGGAGGAACACCGGGGAGCTGTTTTTT
-	TRBD1	TRBV10-3	TRBJ1-6	CAISTGQGENSPLHF	TGTGCCATCAGTACTGGACAGGGAGAGAATTCACCCCTCCACTTT
many	-	TRBV6-1	TRBJ2-3	CASARTFTDTQYF	TGTGCCAGCGCCCGAACTTTCACAGATACGCAGTATTTT
-	-	TRBV12-3/TRBV12-4	TRBJ2-2	CAGRNSTTGELVF	TGTGCCGGCAGAAATAGTACGACCGGGGAGCTGGTTTTT
few	-	TRBV5-8	TRBJ2-1	CASSLAGSYNEQFF	TGTGCCAGCAGCTTGGCGGGATCCTACAATGAGCAGTTCTTC
few	TRBD1	TRBV5-6	TRBJ1-2	CASSPGQAGHGYTF	TGTGCCAGCAGCCCAGGACAGGCTGGCCATGGCTACACCTTC
many	TRBD1	TRBV14	TRBJ1-2	CASSHRTGGGGGYTF	TGTGCCAGCAGCCACCGGACAGGGGGGGGTGGTGGCTACACCTTC
-	TRBD1	TRBV9	TRBJ2-2	CASSLGQGLFF	TGTGCCAGCAGCCTCGGACAGGGGCTGTTTTTT
many	-	TRBV19	TRBJ1-2	CASSIDGGPNGYTF	TGTGCCAGTAGTATAGATGGGGGCCCAAATGGCTACACCTTC
many	-	TRBV20-1	TRBJ2-7	CSVRGRGGNEQYF	TGCAGTGTCCGCGGCAGGGGTGGGAACGAGCAGTACTTC
-	-	TRBV27	TRBJ1-2	CASTSGEYYGYTF	TGTGCCAGCACGTCGGGAGAATACTATGGCTACACCTTC
many	TRBD2	TRBV29-1	TRBJ2-7	CSAGRTSGNEQYF	TGCAGCGCCGGAAGGACTAGCGGCAACGAGCAGTACTTC
-	-	TRBV20-1	TRBJ2-1	CSAGPYNEQVF	TGCAGTGCTGGTCCCTACAATGAGCAGGTCTTC
many	TRBD1	TRBV30	TRBJ1-6	CAWSSRTGVLSPLHF	TGTGCCTGGAGTTCCAGGACAGGGGTGTTGTCACCCCTCCACTTT
many	-	TRBV4-2	TRBJ2-3	CASSQVGRDPDTQYF	TGTGCCAGCAGCCAAGTGGGTCGGGACCCAGATACGCAGTATTTT
few	TRBD1	TRBV20-1	TRBJ1-1	CSAGLPGTGWAFF	TGCAGTGCTGGACTGCCCGGGACAGGGTGGGCTTTCTTT
few	TRBD2	TRBV5-5	TRBJ2-1	CASSLGTTGRALSYNEQFF	TGTGCCAGCAGCTTGGGGACTACCGGGAGGGCTTTGTCCTACAATGAGCAGTTCTTC
many	-	TRBV7-8	TRBJ2-3	CASTLSDTQYF	TGTGCCAGCACCCTTTCAGATACGCAGTATTTT
-	TRBD1	TRBV18	TRBJ1-2	CASSTGGDYGYTF	TGTGCCAGCTCTACAGGGGGAGACTATGGCTACACCTTC
-	-	TRBV6-1	TRBJ2-1	CASSVNRGPDGQFF	TGTGCCAGCAGTGTAAACCGGGGCCCTGATGGGCAGTTCTTC
-	-	TRBV5-1	TRBJ1-2	CASSLEDSLYGYTF	TGTGCCAGCAGCTTGGAAGACAGTCTCTATGGCTACACCTTC
-	TRBD2	TRBV29-1	TRBJ2-3	CSVPKGSSGNKDTQYF	TGCAGCGTCCCTAAGGGGTCTAGCGGGAATAAAGATACGCAGTATTTT
-	TRBD2	TRBV27	TRBJ2-7	CASGLAGFLYEQYF	TGTGCCAGCGGACTAGCGGGGTTCCTCTACGAGCAGTACTTC
many	-	TRBV9	TRBJ2-1	CASSVRGDSYNEQFF	TGTGCCAGCAGCGTTCGAGGGGACTCCTACAATGAGCAGTTCTTC
many	-	TRBV19	TRBJ1-3	CASSMGTDSGNTIYF	TGTGCCAGTAGTATGGGGACGGACTCTGGAAACACCATATATTTT
many	TRBD1	TRBV29-1	TRBJ2-1	CSVHVPGQGFNEQFF	TGCAGCGTTCATGTACCGGGACAGGGGTTTAATGAGCAGTTCTTC
many	-	TRBV7-9	TRBJ1-3	CASSLRGSSSSGNTIYF	TGTGCCAGCAGCTTAAGGGGCTCCTCCAGCTCTGGAAACACCATATATTTT
-	-	TRBV15	TRBJ2-2	CATSPYTGELFF	TGTGCCACCAGTCCCTACACCGGGGAGCTGTTTTTT
-	-	TRBV7-2	TRBJ1-6	CASSSQDDSLHF	TGTGCCAGCAGCTCACAGGACGATTCCCTCCACTTT
-	TRBD1	TRBV18	TRBJ2-6	CASSRGTGAGANVLTF	TGTGCCAGCTCACGCGGGACAGGGGCTGGGGCCAACGTCCTGACTTTC
many	TRBD1	TRBV9	TRBJ2-1	CASSVAQTGTEQFF	TGTGCCAGCAGCGTAGCCCAGACAGGGACTGAGCAGTTCTTC
many	-	TRBV19	TRBJ2-5	CASRAPGETQYF	TGTGCCAGTAGAGCTCCAGGAGAGACCCAGTACTTC
-	-	TRBV2	TRBJ1-5	CASSELAGRISNQPQHF	TGTGCCAGCAGTGAACTTGCGGGGAGGATTAGCAATCAGCCCCAGCATTTT
many	-	TRBV9	TRBJ2-5	CASSAPWGEETQYF	TGTGCCAGCAGCGCCCCTTGGGGGGAAGAGACCCAGTACTTC
many	TRBD1	TRBV20-1	TRBJ2-2	CSAGQGATGELFF	TGCAGTGCTGGACAGGGGGCGACCGGGGAGCTGTTTTTT
many	-	TRBV7-2	TRBJ1-2	CASSPRTAANYGYTF	TGTGCCAGCAGCCCCCGGACAGCAGCAAACTATGGCTACACCTTC